The T cell receptor (beta chain) described here comes from a study of CD8 T cells in ankylosing spondylitis (dated by TCRdb to about 2017). Regarding the study in general: T cell receptor beta repertoires were profiled in healthy donors and ankylosing spondylitis patients so that disease-linked TCR variants could be found. The full study cohort comprised 25 ankylosing spondylitis patients and approximately 100 healthy donors. Samples of peripheral blood were taken, and for ankylosing spondylitis patients, synovial fluid was collected as well. Results the study describes overall, beyond this receptor: The disease-linked clones were reported to be significantly enriched in matched synovial fluid samples from ankylosing spondylitis patients. Some of the motif variants had been reported before in the synovial fluid and blood of reactive arthritis patients, a finding that suggests common disease-initiation mechanisms. A CD8+ phenotype was shown by the disease-linked clones, which were found at relatively low frequencies in peripheral blood. A TCR beta motif of 7 or 8 highly homologous amino acid variants appeared characteristic of blood from ankylosing spondylitis patients.

The data were produced on an Illumina HiSeq 2500. TCR beta libraries were prepared by quantitative 5'-RACE with molecular barcodes. Turning to the authors' computational methods: Disease-linked TCR variants were identified with a new computational method built on a probabilistic model of VDJ rearrangement. The public reads were run again by TCRdb, first through fastp at Q25 and then through MiXCR, and only productive beta chains were kept. When rows share a CDR3 protein, they turn into one entry using the most common DNA and genes. Here the V and J calls rest on TCRdb's processing, not on the authors' analysis. The sample profile shows around 770,000 distinct CDR3 sequences; around 20% of them were found once. The ten largest clones capture around 20% of the sample. From V the trimming removes 0 bases and from J it removes 8 bases, while the gene matches leave 12 bases of the junction unaccounted for. The CDR3 goes from the cysteine to the phenylalanine over 17 residues. Only the CDR3 DNA stays, 51 bases, in frame from base 1. From the germline V gene, CDR1 is LGHNA and CDR2 is YSLEER.

Turning to this clonotype: Its antigen specificity is not known. No much larger clonotype is one base removed from it; base qualities were not supplied.

The sequencing input was blood, either unsorted or a sorted T cell fraction (not recorded which). Here the chain combines TRBV4-3 and TRBJ2-3; 9 bases in the junction line up with TRBD2. The receptor was isolated from a male donor with ankylosing spondylitis. The CDR3 protein: CASSQDGVAGEFGTQYF. The DNA reads TGCGCCAGCAGCCAAGATGGGGTAGCGGGAGAGTTCGGTACGCAGTATTTT.